The rows below give T cell receptor beta chains drawn from one sample of a study of beta chain features in type 1 diabetes. Only in-frame clones appear in the TCRdb table, and some are missing; sequencing was by immunoSEQ multiplex PCR. The sample shows nearly 350,000 clones, approximately 10% of them seen only once. Sequencing used central memory CD4+ T cells from blood. The source is a man aged 30-40 years with type 1 diabetes. Each CDR3 is given with its conserved first and last residue.

j_call: TRBJ2-5
v_call: TRBV7-9
cdr3_aa: CASSPPGETQYF

j_call: TRBJ2-3
v_call: TRBV11-2
cdr3_aa: CASIGLSTDTQYF

j_call: TRBJ2-5
v_call: TRBV6-4
cdr3_aa: CASSRGSGETQYF

j_call: TRBJ2-2
v_call: TRBV29-1
cdr3_aa: CSATGKGTGELFF

j_call: TRBJ2-2
v_call: TRBV18
cdr3_aa: CASSPYGQGNTGELFF

j_call: TRBJ2-1
v_call: TRBV5-4
cdr3_aa: CASSPWTGADNEQFF

j_call: TRBJ1-2
v_call: TRBV27
cdr3_aa: CASSLSPTGSYGYTF

j_call: TRBJ1-1
v_call: TRBV7-2
cdr3_aa: CASSLAAGITEAFF

j_call: TRBJ1-3
v_call: TRBV14
cdr3_aa: CASRHFGNTIYF

j_call: TRBJ1-2
v_call: TRBV30
cdr3_aa: CAWSVQGYGYTF

j_call: TRBJ1-3
v_call: TRBV7-8
cdr3_aa: CASSLARPGNTIYF

j_call: TRBJ2-7
v_call: TRBV27
cdr3_aa: CASSLNRGPYEQYF

j_call: TRBJ2-2
v_call: TRBV11-2
cdr3_aa: CASSQPQGAGELFF

j_call: TRBJ2-4
v_call: TRBV7-2
cdr3_aa: CASSLAQGGTKNIQYF

j_call: TRBJ2-7
v_call: TRBV7-8
cdr3_aa: CASSERSPPEQYF

j_call: TRBJ2-5
v_call: TRBV10-1
cdr3_aa: CASSPAGTRQETQYF

j_call: TRBJ2-7
v_call: TRBV18
cdr3_aa: CASSPSITGAGGQYF

j_call: TRBJ2-1
v_call: TRBV7-8
cdr3_aa: CASSLASSGGNNEQFF

j_call: TRBJ1-1
v_call: TRBV28
cdr3_aa: CASSLPGARNTEAFF

j_call: TRBJ2-3
v_call: TRBV15
cdr3_aa: CATSRRLAGPSTDTQYF

j_call: TRBJ2-7
v_call: TRBV21-1
cdr3_aa: CASTKDSYEQYF

j_call: TRBJ1-4
v_call: TRBV5-1
cdr3_aa: CASSFGGDEKLFF

j_call: TRBJ2-3
v_call: TRBV6-1
cdr3_aa: CASWAASTDTQYF

j_call: TRBJ1-5
v_call: TRBV19
cdr3_aa: CASSTYLQGGGNQPQHF

j_call: TRBJ2-7
v_call: TRBV28
cdr3_aa: CASSSSTGARYEQYF

j_call: TRBJ1-3
v_call: TRBV6-5
cdr3_aa: CASSRDNSGNTIYF

j_call: TRBJ2-2
v_call: TRBV5-1
cdr3_aa: CASSLGRLNTGELFF

j_call: TRBJ1-1
v_call: TRBV7-2
cdr3_aa: CASSSDRGGTEAFF

j_call: TRBJ1-1
v_call: TRBV2
cdr3_aa: CASSSRSEAFF

j_call: TRBJ2-2
v_call: TRBV2
cdr3_aa: CARSEEVSNTGELFF

j_call: TRBJ2-7
v_call: TRBV11-2
cdr3_aa: CASSLGSYEQYF

j_call: TRBJ1-2
v_call: TRBV10-3
cdr3_aa: CAISEIEGALHGYTF

j_call: TRBJ1-6
v_call: TRBV7-8
cdr3_aa: CASSLSGTASSYNSPLHF

j_call: TRBJ2-3
v_call: TRBV19
cdr3_aa: CASRAGPTSTDTQYF

j_call: TRBJ2-7
v_call: TRBV29-1
cdr3_aa: CSVSLGTGGYEQYF

j_call: TRBJ2-1
v_call: TRBV6-4
cdr3_aa: CASSGTGNEQFF

j_call: TRBJ2-2
v_call: TRBV5-1
cdr3_aa: CASSPLGRNTGELFF

j_call: TRBJ1-2
v_call: TRBV29-1
cdr3_aa: CSVSVPGRFYGYTF

j_call: TRBJ2-5
v_call: TRBV4-3
cdr3_aa: CASSADSQETQYF

j_call: TRBJ2-1
v_call: TRBV11-2
cdr3_aa: CASSSLAGGQYEQFF

j_call: TRBJ2-2
v_call: TRBV4-1
cdr3_aa: CASRKDAGSTGELFF

j_call: TRBJ2-7
v_call: TRBV7-2
cdr3_aa: CASSPRPRAGGLGEQYF

j_call: TRBJ2-3
v_call: TRBV7-9
cdr3_aa: CASSPQGGTDTQYF

j_call: TRBJ2-7
v_call: TRBV11-2
cdr3_aa: CASSSQLGRDEQYF

j_call: TRBJ2-3
v_call: TRBV7-2
cdr3_aa: CASSLLAADTQYF

j_call: TRBJ1-1
v_call: TRBV7-2
cdr3_aa: CASSPQDTNTEAFF

j_call: TRBJ2-7
v_call: TRBV7-2
cdr3_aa: CASSLGDGGGNYEQYF

j_call: TRBJ2-3
v_call: TRBV14
cdr3_aa: CASSPRTDSTDTQYF